This TCR beta chain was captured by sequencing in a study of T cell responses to AZD1222 COVID-19 vaccine. TCRdb's table, derived via immunoSEQ multiplex PCR, lists solely in-frame clones and lacks some. The sample has about 130,000 clones, about 87% seen once. The sample was peripheral blood, taken on day 0 of AZD1222 vaccination. The sequence came from an adult in good health.

This CDR3 is CASSLRLASNRWEQFF. In nucleotides, the CDR3 is TGTGCCAGCAGTTTAAGGCTAGCGAGTAACAGGTGGGAGCAGTTCTTC. This chain joins TRBV27 and TRBJ2-1, with D perhaps TRBD2 (6 bases). Germline CDR1 and CDR2: MNHEY and SMNVEV (reference sequence). The CDR3 runs 16 residues. V shed 2 bases and J shed 10 bases, with 21 bases lying between them.